Listed here are 15 T cell receptor beta chains from one sample, sequenced in a study of cytomegalovirus exposure and HLA in healthy donors. The PCR employed 60 Vbeta primers together with 13 Jbeta primers. Some clones are missing from TCRdb's copy, which holds only in-frame ones; the method was immunoSEQ multiplex PCR. The sample lists 50,000 to 80,000 clones; about three quarters were seen once. What was sequenced was PBMCs. The receptor source for this set is a male donor in good health and CMV-seropositive.

This rearrangement joins TRBV7-7 to TRBJ2-1; maybe TRBD1 (6 bases). The CDR3 runs 15 residues. Trimming removed 2 bases at V and 1 base at J, with 9 bases between. Germline V gene data show CDR1 as SSHAT and CDR2 as FNYEAQ (reference sequence). DNA for the CDR3: TGTGCCAGCAGCTTATTACAGGGATCCTACAATGAGCAGTTCTTC. Translated: CASSLLQGSYNEQFF.

The chain employs TRBV5-6 and TRBJ2-7; D gene unclear. Germline values: CDR1 SGHDT, CDR2 YYEEEE. CDR3 length: 11 residues. Trimming cost V 5 bases and J 3 bases, with 6 bases left between them. The CDR3 DNA reads TGTGCCAGCAGTCGCTACTACGAGCAGTACTTC. It encodes CASSRYYEQYF.

This clone was picked up a small number of times. The chain couples TRBV4-2 to TRBJ1-2; D is possibly TRBD1 (6 bases). The CDR3 covers 13 residues. Germline CDR1 is LGHNA and CDR2 is YNFKEQ. V was shortened by 4 bases and J by 4 bases, with 10 bases between the two germline ends. CDR3 region: CASSPGQPYGYTF. The DNA for the CDR3 is TGTGCCAGCAGCCCCGGACAGCCCTATGGCTACACCTTC.

This chain links TRBV2 with TRBJ1-2, with no clear D. This CDR3 has 14 amino acids. CDR1 and CDR2 from the germline V gene are SNHLY and FYNNEI. The germline V and J ends were trimmed by 4 bases and 4 bases, with 13 bases remaining between them. As DNA, the CDR3 is TGTGCCAGCAGTGTGAGCTTAACGGGCTATGGCTACACCTTC. This gives the protein CASSVSLTGYGYTF.

The J gene is TRBJ2-7, the V gene TRBV7-2; 7 bases match TRBD2. Per the germline V gene, CDR1 is SGHTA and CDR2 is FQGNSA. V gave up 8 bases and J gave up 0 bases; unmatched junction bases: 4. There are 13 residues in the CDR3. In DNA, the CDR3 is TGTGCCAGCGGGGAGGGCCACTCCTACGAGCAGTACTTC. It is translated as CASGEGHSYEQYF.

The J gene is TRBJ2-2, the V gene TRBV6-4, with 8 bases matching TRBD1. The ends lost 3 bases at V and 7 bases at J; junction bases unmatched: 13. The V gene's germline CDR1 is MRHNA and CDR2 SNTAGT. This CDR3 has 17 residues. In DNA, the CDR3 is TGTGCCAGCAGTGAAAATCTTCGACAGGGGCGATACGGGGAGCTGTTTTTT. Translation gives CASSENLRQGRYGELFF.

The chain is built from TRBV9 and TRBJ1-2; 8 nucleotides agree with TRBD1. Germline V gene sequence: CDR1 SGDLS, CDR2 YYNGEE. The CDR3 totals 14 residues. V shed 3 bases, J shed 2 bases, and the junction held 3 bases outside the gene matches. The CDR3 sequence: CASSGDRGNYGYTF. In DNA form, the CDR3 reads TGTGCCAGCAGCGGAGACAGGGGCAACTATGGCTACACCTTC. Filled out from reference TRBV9 and TRBJ1-2, the complete variable domain reads DSGVTQTPKHLITATGQRVTLRCSPRSGDLSVYWYQQSLDQGLQFLIQYYNGEERAKGNILERFSAQQFPDLHSELNLSSLELGDSALYFCASSGDRGNYGYTFGSGTRLTVV.

The chain is built from TRBV7-6 and TRBJ2-5; the D gene is possibly TRBD1 (6 bases). V lost 5 bases, J lost 3 bases, and 16 bases lay in between. CDR1 and CDR2 (germline): SGHVS, FNYEAQ. CDR3 length: 15 amino acids. CDR3 in DNA: TGTGCCAGCAGCCCTGAGTCGGCAGGGGAAGAGACCCAGTACTTC. Its translation is CASSPESAGEETQYF.

As for this clone: The missing conserved phenylalanine or tryptophan at the end of this CDR3 makes a read error likely. It is unclear where the CDR3 begins or ends on the DNA, so no DNA is shown, and the CDR3 is as TCRdb lists it. V is TRBV21-1 and J is TRBJ1-2. TRBV21-1 is a pseudogene segment. The CDR3 is 11 amino acids long, termini counted. This CDR3 is CASSKGRRLNV.

The rearrangement joins TRBV7-2 to TRBJ1-1; D is uncertain. CDR1 is SGHTA, CDR2 FQGNSA, per germline. The CDR3 spans 15 residues. The V and J ends lost 0 bases and 2 bases respectively, with 10 bases between them. The CDR3 loop reads CASSLARGSNTEAFF. The CDR3 DNA reads as TGTGCCAGCAGCTTAGCTCGGGGTAGTAACACTGAAGCTTTCTTT.

This clone appeared a few times. CDR3 coding DNA: TGTGCCAGCAGTGAATCGACAGGGAGGACTGAAGCTTTCTTT. This codes for CASSESTGRTEAFF. The chain combines TRBV25-1 with TRBJ1-1; 7 bases align to TRBD1. In germline, CDR1 is MGHDK, CDR2 SYGVNS. J lost 5 bases, V lost 1 base, and 4 bases had no gene match. The length of the CDR3 is 14 residues.

The rearrangement joins TRBV7-6 to TRBJ2-3, with 9 bases lining up with TRBD2. Germline V gene lookup returns CDR1 SGHVS and CDR2 FNYEAQ. Germline trimming cut 1 base from V and 6 bases from J; bases unmatched to any gene: 5. The length of the CDR3 is 15 residues. CDR3 DNA: TGTGCCAGCAGCTTAGGCGGGGGGGCATGGGATACGCAGTATTTT. Amino acids: CASSLGGGAWDTQYF.

The chain employs TRBV7-9 and TRBJ2-1; 8 nucleotides align to TRBD1. Germline loops: CDR1 SEHNR, CDR2 FQNEAQ (reference sequence). V lost 6 bases to trimming and J lost 5 bases; unmatched junction nucleotides: 6. This CDR3 is 14 amino acids long. CDR3 DNA: TGTGCCAGCAGTCTGACAGGGGCCAACAATGAGCAGTTCTTC. Its translation is CASSLTGANNEQFF.

V and J are TRBV19 and TRBJ2-1; D perhaps matches TRBD2 (5 bases). Germline V gives CDR1 LNHDA, CDR2 SQIVND (reference sequence). This CDR3 comprises 14 residues. V was pared by 5 bases and J by 9 bases, with 17 bases between. The CDR3 reads CASSLLHLALEQFF. As DNA, the CDR3 is TGTGCCAGTAGTCTCCTACACCTAGCCCTTGAGCAGTTCTTC.

The chain has TRBV1 and TRBJ2-1; the table's D call, TRBD2, was not checked against the DNA. TRBV1 is reported as a pseudogene. The CDR3 consists of 17 residues. The CDR3 spells CTSSQDLAGGPYNEQFF. In nucleotides, the CDR3 is TGCACCAGCAGCCAAGATCTAGCGGGGGGCCCCTACAATGAGCAGTTCTTC.